The 5 T cell receptor beta chains presented below share a single source sample, sequenced in a study of cytomegalovirus exposure and HLA in healthy donors. 13 Jbeta primers and 60 Vbeta primers were used for the PCR. Repertoires were generated with immunoSEQ multiplex PCR, while TCRdb's copy carries only in-frame clones and drops some. The repertoire shows tens of thousands of clones; the top ten hold 10% to 15%. The sample consisted of PBMCs. Receptor source: a woman aged 25 to 39 in good health and CMV-seropositive.

The rearrangement uses TRBV4-1 and TRBJ1-2; TRBD1 aligns across 9 bases. In germline, CDR1 is MGHRA, CDR2 YSYEKL. This CDR3 is built from 15 residues. Losses at the gene ends were 3 bases for V and 4 bases for J; bases not matched to a gene: 6. CDR3 nucleotide sequence: TGCGCCAGCAGCCAGACGGGACAGGGTCCCTATGGCTACACCTTC. Translated: CASSQTGQGPYGYTF.

J is TRBJ2-3 and V is TRBV18; 12 bases are a match to TRBD1. V trimming: 4 bases; J trimming: 2 bases; junction bases outside the gene matches: 7. The CDR3 contains 17 residues. Germline V gives CDR1 KGHSH, CDR2 LQKENI. The CDR3 sequence: CASSRTGTGGPTDTQYF. For the CDR3, the DNA is TGTGCCAGCTCACGTACCGGGACAGGGGGCCCCACAGATACGCAGTATTTT.

This rearrangement joins TRBV5-6 to TRBJ1-2; D ambiguous. The CDR3 runs 13 residues. V shed 3 bases and J shed 5 bases, with 11 bases lying between them. From germline, CDR1 is SGHDT and CDR2 YYEEEE. This CDR3 reads CASSWASGYGYTF. CDR3 DNA sequence: TGTGCCAGCAGCTGGGCCAGCGGGTATGGCTACACCTTC.

The chain combines TRBV7-9 with TRBJ2-2, with a weak D call TRBD2 (6 bases). Germline V gene sequence: CDR1 SEHNR, CDR2 FQNEAQ (reference sequence). This CDR3 is built from 13 residues. Trimming removed 4 bases at V and 4 bases at J, with 7 bases between. CDR3: CASSSTSTGELFF. CDR3 nucleotides: TGTGCCAGCAGCTCGACTAGCACCGGGGAGCTGTTTTTT. Complete variable domain (other parts from reference TRBV7-9 and TRBJ2-2): DTGVSQNPRHKITKRGQNVTFRCDPISEHNRLYWYRQTLGQGPEFLTYFQNEAQLEKSRLLSDRFSAERPKGSFSTLEIQRTEQGDSAMYLCASSSTSTGELFFGEGSRLTVL.

The chain recombines TRBV18 with TRBJ1-1; a weak D match, TRBD1 (5 bases). This CDR3 is built from 15 residues. CDR1 and CDR2 from the germline V gene are KGHSH and LQKENI. Trimming stripped 3 bases from V and 0 bases from J, with 11 bases between. CDR3: CASSPGAGMNTEAFF. CDR3 bases: TGTGCCAGCTCACCTGGTGCAGGGATGAACACTGAAGCTTTCTTT.